Below, 2 T cell receptor beta chains from the same sample are listed, as sequenced in a study of shared clonotypes between healthy human individuals. The table came from immunoSEQ multiplex PCR; TCRdb's copy has only in-frame clones and leaves some out. This sample yields 1,500,000 or so clones, of which approximately 98.5% are seen a single time; approximately 0.38% belongs to the top ten. The sequencing sample was made of naive CD4+ T cells sorted from blood. Subset described: CD45RA+ positively selected. The receptors stem from a young man in good health.

The chain employs TRBV19 and TRBJ2-3, with 8 bases fitting TRBD1. The CDR3 runs 13 residues. With V trimmed by 7 bases and J by 4 bases, 4 bases remained unmatched. Per germline, CDR1 LNHDA and CDR2 SQIVND (reference sequence). The CDR3 loop is CASTTGVPDTQYF. The CDR3 nucleotides read TGTGCCAGTACGACAGGGGTTCCAGATACGCAGTATTTT. Complete variable domain (other parts from reference TRBV19 and TRBJ2-3): DGGITQSPKYLFRKEGQNVTLSCEQNLNHDAMYWYRQDPGQGLRLIYYSQIVNDFQKGDIAEGYSVSREKKESFPLTVTSAQKNPTAFYLCASTTGVPDTQYFGPGTRLTVL.

This chain links TRBV13 with TRBJ2-2; TRBD2 aligns across 14 bases. The CDR3 is 17 amino acids. Trimming took 2 bases from V and 6 from J; bases not matched to a gene: 5. Looked up from germline, CDR1 is PRHDT and CDR2 is FYEKMQ (reference sequence). CDR3 nucleotides: TGTGCCAGCAGCTTATCGGTGGGACTAGCGGGAGCCGGGGAGCTGTTTTTT. Amino acids: CASSLSVGLAGAGELFF.